The present T cell receptor beta chain was sequenced within a study of CD8 T cells in ankylosing spondylitis. There are many counts of this clonotype. What it binds is not known. The CDR3 consists of 11 residues. Germline CDR1 reads MDHEN; CDR2 reads SYDVKM. Trimming removed 8 bases at V and 9 bases at J, with 11 bases between. TCRdb independently ran MiXCR on the 5' RACE reads; one entry per CDR3 protein. Of fewer than 550,000 distinct CDR3 sequences in the sample, about 5.4% were seen once. Findings and caveats of the study: Eight or nine highly homologous variants formed a TCR beta motif that appeared characteristic of ankylosing spondylitis blood. The study looked at matched synovial fluid samples from ankylosing spondylitis patients. Disease-linked clones were reported to be significantly enriched there. CD8+ cells made up the disease-linked clones, which were relatively rare in peripheral blood.

The V call is TRBV28, the J call TRBJ2-1; D is ambiguous. The clonotype originates from a male donor with ankylosing spondylitis. The material sequenced was blood, either unsorted or a sorted T cell fraction (not recorded which). The CDR3 nucleotides are TGTGCCAGCTTAAACTTGGGTGAGCAGTTCTTC. Translating it yields CASLNLGEQFF.